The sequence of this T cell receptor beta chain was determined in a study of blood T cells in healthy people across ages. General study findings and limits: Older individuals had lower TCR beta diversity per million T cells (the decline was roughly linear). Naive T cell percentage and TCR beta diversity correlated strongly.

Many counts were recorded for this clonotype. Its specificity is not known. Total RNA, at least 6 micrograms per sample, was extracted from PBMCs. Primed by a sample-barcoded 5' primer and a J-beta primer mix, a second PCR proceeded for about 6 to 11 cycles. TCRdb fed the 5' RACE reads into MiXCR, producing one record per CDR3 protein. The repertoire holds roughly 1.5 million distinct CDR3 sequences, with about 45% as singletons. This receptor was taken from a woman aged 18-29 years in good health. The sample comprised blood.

CDR3 loop: CSVFDVLLPSTDTQYF. The CDR3 DNA reads as TGCAGTGTTTTTGATGTTCTACTCCCTAGCACAGATACGCAGTATTTT. This chain uses TRBV20-1 with TRBJ2-3, with no clear D. V was cut by 7 bases and J by 0 bases, with 20 bases left in between. The CDR3 consists of 16 residues. The germline V gene has CDR1 DFQATT and CDR2 SNEGSKA (reference sequence).